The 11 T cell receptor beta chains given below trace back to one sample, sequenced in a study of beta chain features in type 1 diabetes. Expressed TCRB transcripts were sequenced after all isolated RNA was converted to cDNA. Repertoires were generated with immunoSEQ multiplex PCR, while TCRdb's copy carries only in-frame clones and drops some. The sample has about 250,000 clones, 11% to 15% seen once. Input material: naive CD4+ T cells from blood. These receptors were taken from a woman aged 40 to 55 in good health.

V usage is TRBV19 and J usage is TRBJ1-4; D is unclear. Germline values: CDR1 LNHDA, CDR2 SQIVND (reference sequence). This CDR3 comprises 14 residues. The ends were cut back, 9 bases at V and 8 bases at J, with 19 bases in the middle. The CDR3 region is CASPVRGVDEKLFF. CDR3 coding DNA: TGTGCCAGCCCGGTACGGGGAGTAGACGAAAAACTGTTTTTT. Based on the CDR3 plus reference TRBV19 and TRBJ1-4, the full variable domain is DGGITQSPKYLFRKEGQNVTLSCEQNLNHDAMYWYRQDPGQGLRLIYYSQIVNDFQKGDIAEGYSVSREKKESFPLTVTSAQKNPTAFYLCASPVRGVDEKLFFGSGTQLSVL.

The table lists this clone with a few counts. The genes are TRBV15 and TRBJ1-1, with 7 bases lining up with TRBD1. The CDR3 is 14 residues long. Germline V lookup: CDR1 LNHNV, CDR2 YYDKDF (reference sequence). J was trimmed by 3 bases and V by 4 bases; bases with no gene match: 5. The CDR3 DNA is TGTGCCACCAGCATGGGACAGTGGGACACTGAAGCTTTCTTT. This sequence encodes CATSMGQWDTEAFF.

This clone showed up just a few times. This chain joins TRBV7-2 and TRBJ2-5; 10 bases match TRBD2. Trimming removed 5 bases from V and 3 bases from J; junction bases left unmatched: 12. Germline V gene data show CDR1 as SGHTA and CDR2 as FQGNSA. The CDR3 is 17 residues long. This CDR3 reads CASSLSAGAGGKETQYF. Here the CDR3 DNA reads TGTGCCAGCAGCCTTAGCGCTGGAGCGGGGGGGAAAGAGACCCAGTACTTC.

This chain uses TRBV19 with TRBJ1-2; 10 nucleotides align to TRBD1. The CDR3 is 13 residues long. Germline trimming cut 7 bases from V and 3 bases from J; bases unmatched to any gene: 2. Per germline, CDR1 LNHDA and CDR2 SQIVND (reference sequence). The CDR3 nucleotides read TGTGCCAGTATTGGACAGGGGGACTATGGCTACACCTTC. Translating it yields CASIGQGDYGYTF. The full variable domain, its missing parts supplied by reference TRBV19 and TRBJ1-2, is DGGITQSPKYLFRKEGQNVTLSCEQNLNHDAMYWYRQDPGQGLRLIYYSQIVNDFQKGDIAEGYSVSREKKESFPLTVTSAQKNPTAFYLCASIGQGDYGYTFGSGTRLTVV.

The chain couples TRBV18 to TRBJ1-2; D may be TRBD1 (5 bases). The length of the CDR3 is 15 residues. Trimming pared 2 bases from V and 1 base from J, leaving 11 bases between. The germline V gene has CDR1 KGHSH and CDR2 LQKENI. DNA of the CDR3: TGTGCCAGCTCACCAATCGACAGCATTAACTATGGCTACACCTTC. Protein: CASSPIDSINYGYTF.

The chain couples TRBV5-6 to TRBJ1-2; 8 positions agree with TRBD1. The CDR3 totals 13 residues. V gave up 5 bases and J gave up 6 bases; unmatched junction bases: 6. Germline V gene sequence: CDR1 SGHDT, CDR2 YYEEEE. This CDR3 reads CASRGDRLDGYTF. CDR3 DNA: TGTGCCAGCAGGGGGGACAGGTTGGATGGCTACACCTTC.

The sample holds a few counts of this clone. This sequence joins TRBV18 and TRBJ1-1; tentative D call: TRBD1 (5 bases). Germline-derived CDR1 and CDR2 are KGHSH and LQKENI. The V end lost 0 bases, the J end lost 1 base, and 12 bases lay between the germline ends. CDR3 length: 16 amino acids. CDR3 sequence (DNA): TGTGCCAGCTCACCACCGTCGGGGGGTCCGAACACTGAAGCTTTCTTT. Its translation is CASSPPSGGPNTEAFF.

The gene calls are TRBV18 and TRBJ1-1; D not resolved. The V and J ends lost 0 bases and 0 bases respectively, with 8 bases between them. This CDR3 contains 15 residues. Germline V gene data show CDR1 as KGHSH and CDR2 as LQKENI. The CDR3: CASSPPSRMNTEAFF. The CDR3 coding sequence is TGTGCCAGCTCACCACCTAGCAGAATGAACACTGAAGCTTTCTTT.

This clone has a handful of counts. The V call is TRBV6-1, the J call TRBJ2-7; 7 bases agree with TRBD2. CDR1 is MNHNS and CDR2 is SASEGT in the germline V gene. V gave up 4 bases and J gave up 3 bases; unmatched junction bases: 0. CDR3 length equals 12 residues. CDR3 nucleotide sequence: TGTGCCAGCAGTGGGGAGGGCTACGAGCAGTACTTC. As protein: CASSGEGYEQYF.

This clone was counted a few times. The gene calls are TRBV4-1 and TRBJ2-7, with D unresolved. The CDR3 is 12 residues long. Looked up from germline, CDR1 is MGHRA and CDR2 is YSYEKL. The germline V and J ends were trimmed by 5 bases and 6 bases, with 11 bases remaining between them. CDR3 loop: CASSYDNAEQYF. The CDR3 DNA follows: TGCGCCAGCAGCTACGACAACGCCGAGCAGTACTTC.

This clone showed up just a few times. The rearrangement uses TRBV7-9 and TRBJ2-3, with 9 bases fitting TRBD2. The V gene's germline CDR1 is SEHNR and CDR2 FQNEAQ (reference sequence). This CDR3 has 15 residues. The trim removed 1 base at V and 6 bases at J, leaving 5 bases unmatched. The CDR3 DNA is TGTGCCAGCAGCTTAGGTAGCGGGGGTGTGGATACGCAGTATTTT. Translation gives CASSLGSGGVDTQYF.